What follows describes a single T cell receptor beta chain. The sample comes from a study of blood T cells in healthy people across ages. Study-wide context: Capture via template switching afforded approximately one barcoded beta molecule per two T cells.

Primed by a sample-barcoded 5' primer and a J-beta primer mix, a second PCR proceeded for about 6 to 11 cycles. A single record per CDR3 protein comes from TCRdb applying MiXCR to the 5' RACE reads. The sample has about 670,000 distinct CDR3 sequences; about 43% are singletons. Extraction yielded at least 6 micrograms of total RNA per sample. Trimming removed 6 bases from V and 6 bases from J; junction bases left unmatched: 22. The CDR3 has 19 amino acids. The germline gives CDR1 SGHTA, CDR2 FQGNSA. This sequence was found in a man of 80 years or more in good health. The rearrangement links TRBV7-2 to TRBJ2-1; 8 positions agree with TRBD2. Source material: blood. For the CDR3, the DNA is TGTGCCAGCAGACCGGGACTAGGAATTCTTGGCCTACGTTTCAATGAGCAGTTCTTC. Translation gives CASRPGLGILGLRFNEQFF.